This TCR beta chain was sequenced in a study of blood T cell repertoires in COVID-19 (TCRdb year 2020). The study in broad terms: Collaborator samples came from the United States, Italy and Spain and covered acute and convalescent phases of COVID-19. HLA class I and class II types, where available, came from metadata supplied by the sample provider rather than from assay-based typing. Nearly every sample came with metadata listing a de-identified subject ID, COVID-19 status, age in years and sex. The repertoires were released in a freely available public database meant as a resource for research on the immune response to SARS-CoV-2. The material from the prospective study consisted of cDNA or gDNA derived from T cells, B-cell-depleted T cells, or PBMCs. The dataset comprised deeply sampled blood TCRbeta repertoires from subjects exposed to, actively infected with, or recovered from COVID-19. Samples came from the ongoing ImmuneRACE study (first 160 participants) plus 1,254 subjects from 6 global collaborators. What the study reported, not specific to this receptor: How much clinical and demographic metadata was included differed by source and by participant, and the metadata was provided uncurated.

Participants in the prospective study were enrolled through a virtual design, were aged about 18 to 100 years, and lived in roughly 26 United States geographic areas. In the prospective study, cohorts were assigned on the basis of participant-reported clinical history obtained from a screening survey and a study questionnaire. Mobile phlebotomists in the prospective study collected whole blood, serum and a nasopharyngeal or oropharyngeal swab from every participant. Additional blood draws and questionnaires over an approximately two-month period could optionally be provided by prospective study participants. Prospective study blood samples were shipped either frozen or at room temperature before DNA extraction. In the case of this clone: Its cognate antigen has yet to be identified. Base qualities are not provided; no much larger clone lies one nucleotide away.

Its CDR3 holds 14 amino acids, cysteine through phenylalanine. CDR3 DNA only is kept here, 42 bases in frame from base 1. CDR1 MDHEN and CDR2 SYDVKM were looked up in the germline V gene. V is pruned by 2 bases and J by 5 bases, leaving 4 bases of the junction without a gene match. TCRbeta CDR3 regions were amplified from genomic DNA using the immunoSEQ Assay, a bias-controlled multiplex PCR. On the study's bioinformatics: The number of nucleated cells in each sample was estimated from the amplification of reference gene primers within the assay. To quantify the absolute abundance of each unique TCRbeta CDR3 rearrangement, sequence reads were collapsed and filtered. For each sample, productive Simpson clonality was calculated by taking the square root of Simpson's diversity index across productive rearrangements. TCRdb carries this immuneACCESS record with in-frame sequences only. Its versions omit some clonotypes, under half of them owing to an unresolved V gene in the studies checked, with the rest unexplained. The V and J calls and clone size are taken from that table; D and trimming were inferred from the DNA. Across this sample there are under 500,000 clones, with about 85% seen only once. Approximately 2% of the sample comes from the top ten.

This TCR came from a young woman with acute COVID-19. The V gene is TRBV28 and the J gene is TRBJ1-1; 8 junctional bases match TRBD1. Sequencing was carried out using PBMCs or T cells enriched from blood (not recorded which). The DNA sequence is TGTGCCAGCAGTTTACAGGGGGCTAAGACTGAAGCTTTCTTT. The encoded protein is CASSLQGAKTEAFF.